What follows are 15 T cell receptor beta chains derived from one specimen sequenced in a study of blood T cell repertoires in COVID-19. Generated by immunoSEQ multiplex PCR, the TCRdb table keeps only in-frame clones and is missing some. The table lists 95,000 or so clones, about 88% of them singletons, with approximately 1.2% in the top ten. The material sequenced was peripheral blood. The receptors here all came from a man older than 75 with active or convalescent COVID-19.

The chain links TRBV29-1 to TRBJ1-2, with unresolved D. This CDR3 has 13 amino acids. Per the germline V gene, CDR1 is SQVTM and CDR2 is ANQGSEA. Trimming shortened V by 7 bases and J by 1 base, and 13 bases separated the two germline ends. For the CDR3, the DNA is TGCAGCGCCCGCGGGGTACATAACTATGGCTACACCTTC. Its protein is CSARGVHNYGYTF.

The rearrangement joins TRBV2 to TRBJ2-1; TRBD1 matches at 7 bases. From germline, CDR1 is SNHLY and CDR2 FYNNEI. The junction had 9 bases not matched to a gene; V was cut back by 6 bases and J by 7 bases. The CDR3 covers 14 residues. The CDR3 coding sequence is TGTGCCAGCAGCTTCACAGGGGCTCGGAATGAGCAGTTCTTC. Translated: CASSFTGARNEQFF.

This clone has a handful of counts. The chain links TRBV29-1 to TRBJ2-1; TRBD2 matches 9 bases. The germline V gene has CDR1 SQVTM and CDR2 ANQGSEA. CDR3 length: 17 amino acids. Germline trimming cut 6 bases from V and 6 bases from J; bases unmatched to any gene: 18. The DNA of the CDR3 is TGCAGCGTCGCCCTTGGTTTTCGTAGCGGGAGTAGCAATGAGCAGTTCTTC. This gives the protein CSVALGFRSGSSNEQFF.

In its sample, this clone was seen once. The CDR3 coding sequence is TGTGCCAGCAGCTTAGCGGGGGGTCATGGCTACACCTTC. As protein: CASSLAGGHGYTF. The V gene is TRBV7-9, the J gene TRBJ1-2, with D perhaps TRBD1 (5 bases). Deletions cut 0 bases from V and 6 bases from J, with 8 bases between. Germline CDR1 is SEHNR and CDR2 is FQNEAQ (reference sequence). The CDR3 sequence is 13 residues long. The whole variable domain, remainder taken from reference TRBV7-9 and TRBJ1-2, is DTGVSQNPRHKITKRGQNVTFRCDPISEHNRLYWYRQTLGQGPEFLTYFQNEAQLEKSRLLSDRFSAERPKGSFSTLEIQRTEQGDSAMYLCASSLAGGHGYTFGSGTRLTVV.

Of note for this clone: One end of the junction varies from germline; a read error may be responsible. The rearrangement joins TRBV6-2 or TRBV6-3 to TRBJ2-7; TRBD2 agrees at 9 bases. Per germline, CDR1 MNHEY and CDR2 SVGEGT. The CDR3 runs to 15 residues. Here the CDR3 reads CASSDSGTSRYEQYF. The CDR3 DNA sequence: TGTGCCAGCAGTGACTCGGGGACTAGCAGGTACGAGCAGTACTTC.

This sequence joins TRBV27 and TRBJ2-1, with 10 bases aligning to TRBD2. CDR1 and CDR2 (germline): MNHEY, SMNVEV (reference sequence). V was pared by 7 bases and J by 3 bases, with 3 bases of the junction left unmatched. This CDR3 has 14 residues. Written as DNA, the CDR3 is TGTGCCAGCAAAATAGCGGGGGGCTACAATGAGCAGTTCTTC. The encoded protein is CASKIAGGYNEQFF.

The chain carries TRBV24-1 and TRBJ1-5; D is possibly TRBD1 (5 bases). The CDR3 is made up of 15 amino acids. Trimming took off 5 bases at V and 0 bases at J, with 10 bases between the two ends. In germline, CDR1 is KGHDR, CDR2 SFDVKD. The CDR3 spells CATSGGGYSNQPQHF. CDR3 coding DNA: TGTGCCACCAGTGGGGGGGGATATAGCAATCAGCCCCAGCATTTT.

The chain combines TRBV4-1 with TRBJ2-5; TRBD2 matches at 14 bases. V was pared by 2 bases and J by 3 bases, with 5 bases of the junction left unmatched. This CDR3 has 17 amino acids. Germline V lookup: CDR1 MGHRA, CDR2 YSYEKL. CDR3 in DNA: TGCGCCAGCAGCCAACACCGACTAGCGGGAGGGGAAGAGACCCAGTACTTC. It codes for CASSQHRLAGGEETQYF.

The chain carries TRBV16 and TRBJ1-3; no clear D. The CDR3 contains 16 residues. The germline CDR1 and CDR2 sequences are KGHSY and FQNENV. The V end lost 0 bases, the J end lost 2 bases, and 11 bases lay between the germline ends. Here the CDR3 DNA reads TGTGCCAGCAGCCAATCGAGGCCTAAGGCTGGAAACACCATATATTTT. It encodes CASSQSRPKAGNTIYF.

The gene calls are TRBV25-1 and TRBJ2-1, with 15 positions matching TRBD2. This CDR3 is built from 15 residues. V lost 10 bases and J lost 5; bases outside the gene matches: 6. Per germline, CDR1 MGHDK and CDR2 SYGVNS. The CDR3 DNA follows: TGTGCCACCGGGACTAGCGGGAGGATCCACAATGAGCAGTTCTTC. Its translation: CATGTSGRIHNEQFF.

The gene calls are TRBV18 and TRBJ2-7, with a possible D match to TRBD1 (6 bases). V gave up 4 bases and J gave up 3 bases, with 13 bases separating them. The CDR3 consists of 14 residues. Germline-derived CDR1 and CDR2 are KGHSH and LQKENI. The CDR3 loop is CASSLGTTVYEQYF. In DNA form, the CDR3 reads TGTGCCAGCTCACTAGGGACAACAGTCTACGAGCAGTACTTC.

The CDR3 reads CASTTGGIINYGYTF. CDR3 nucleotides: TGTGCCAGCACTACAGGGGGAATAATTAACTATGGCTACACCTTC. This sequence joins TRBV2 and TRBJ1-2; 8 nucleotides agree with TRBD1. The V and J ends lost 7 bases and 1 base, in that order; junction bases with no gene match: 8. Germline-derived CDR1 and CDR2 are SNHLY and FYNNEI. This CDR3 is built from 15 residues.

CDR3 in amino acids: CATSRQDSYGYTF. The CDR3 nucleotides are TGTGCCACCAGCCGACAGGACTCCTATGGCTACACCTTC. The chain combines TRBV15 with TRBJ1-2, with D perhaps TRBD1 (6 bases). V was shortened by 5 bases and J by 4 bases, with 11 bases between the two germline ends. CDR3 size: 13 residues. Germline V CDR1 and CDR2: LNHNV, YYDKDF (reference sequence).

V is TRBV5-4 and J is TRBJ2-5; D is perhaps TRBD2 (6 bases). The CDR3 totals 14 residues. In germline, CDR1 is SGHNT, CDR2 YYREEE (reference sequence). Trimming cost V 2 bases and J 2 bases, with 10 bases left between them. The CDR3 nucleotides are TGTGCCAGCAGCTTTTCGACTAGGCAAGAGACCCAGTACTTC. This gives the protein CASSFSTRQETQYF.

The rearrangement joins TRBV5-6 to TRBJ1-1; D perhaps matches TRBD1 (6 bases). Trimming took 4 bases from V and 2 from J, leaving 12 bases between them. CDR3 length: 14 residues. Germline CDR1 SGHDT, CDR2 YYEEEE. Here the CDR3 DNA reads TGTGCCAGCAGCGCGGACAGTCCTAACACTGAAGCTTTCTTT. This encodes CASSADSPNTEAFF.